This T cell receptor beta chain was captured by sequencing in a study of control samples from healthy donors and cancer patients. Germline V gives CDR1 GTSNPN, CDR2 SVGIG (reference sequence). This CDR3 has 13 amino acids. The V end lost 2 bases, the J end lost 3 bases, and 8 bases lay between the germline ends. The protocol was immunoSEQ multiplex PCR, while the TCRdb copy is restricted to in-frame clones and leaves out a portion. The sample lists about 100,000 clones, roughly 87% occurring once. V is TRBV30 and J is TRBJ1-5; perhaps TRBD1 as D (6 bases). The TCR was taken from a woman aged 50 to 65 in good health. Sequencing was done on a sample of blood. DNA for the CDR3: TGTGCCTGGAGTCGACAGGACAATCAGCCCCAGCATTTT. Amino acids: CAWSRQDNQPQHF.